This TCR beta chain originates from a study of identical twins (dated by TCRdb to the mid-2010s). Regarding the study in general: The study deep-sequenced TCR alpha and beta repertoires from monozygotic twins, unrelated adults of various ages and cord blood to test whether fetal clonotypes persist. Replicate twin experiments were performed at different times using different library preparation protocols to rule out contamination. Summary of the overall study and its limitations: Invariant T cells such as MAIT and iNKT could partly confound zero-insertion analyses, though diverse VJ usage argued against this for most clonotypes. Compared with coincidental sharing between unrelated individuals, out-of-frame TCR alpha sequences shared between twins had an excess of sequences with low generation probability. Abundant cord blood beta clonotypes carried fewer insertions; young adult naive repertoires showed a weaker similar trend, while memory repertoires showed none. In monozygotic twins, recombination models systematically underestimated out-of-frame TCR alpha sharing, but the models matched the sharing seen between unrelated individuals. Excess twin sharing in beta out-of-frame sequences was weaker because fewer shared sequences lowered the signal-to-noise ratio. Because the same donors could not be followed over many years, conclusions were based on cross-sectional statistical analysis.

The receptor library was made with 5' RACE. The sequencer was an Illumina HiSeq 2000. A universal primer binding site was introduced by template switching, and a unique molecular identifier was present in the final cDNA, enabling accurate counting of TCR cDNA molecules. First-strand cDNA for TCR alpha and beta chains was synthesized from specific primers in the conserved constant-segment region. Each cDNA library was double barcoded, with a SMART-Mk sample barcode plus Illumina barcodes, to control for contamination. TruSeq adapter sequences and Illumina sample barcodes were added in two successive PCR steps. TCR alpha and beta cDNA libraries were sequenced on the Illumina HiSeq platform with custom primers. The authors' pipeline ran thus. Raw reads were processed with MiGEC to extract unique molecular identifiers, and MiXCR was used to determine CDR3 positions. For each individual, recombination models were inferred using an EM algorithm with the repgenHMM and IGoR tools. Shared clonotypes were analyzed with the tcR package in R, and sharing was normalized by the product of cloneset sizes. Out-of-frame nonproductive sequences were analyzed to study raw recombination free of thymic and clonal selection effects. TCRdb trimmed the raw reads at Q25, called clones with MiXCR and kept productive beta chains. Rows merge per CDR3 protein into single entries with the most common DNA and genes. The V and J calls come from TCRdb's annotation, not from the publication. The sample data list approximately 600,000 distinct CDR3 sequences, and 7.1% of these were observed just once. The top ten constitute roughly 1.6% of the sample.

Many counts were recorded for this clonotype. Its antigen remains unidentified. No much larger clone exists at a distance of one base, and base qualities are not known. V loses 8 bases, J loses 2 bases, and the germline ends lie 12 bases apart. From a lookup of the germline V gene (reference sequence), CDR1 and CDR2 are DFQATT and SNEGSKA. From its cysteine to its phenylalanine, the CDR3 spans 13 amino acids. The sequence is cut down to CDR3 DNA, 39 bases in frame from base 1. Only healthy Caucasian donors were included. The twin cohort comprised three pairs of female monozygotic twins, all aged roughly 18 to 29 years. Peripheral blood mononuclear cells were the source from which RNA for the TCR libraries was isolated. The same sample was also used in a study of yellow fever vaccine responses in identical twins. The second publication reports: According to the authors, in identical twins the way T cells responded to vaccination appeared partly convergent and partly personalized. Focusing on identical twins, the study followed the T cell clones that responded to the vaccine, and did so with precision.

The sequence is built from TRBV20-1 and TRBJ2-2; no D segment can be confidently identified. The receptor's source is a woman aged 18-29 years in good health. The sample consisted of PBMCs. The DNA reads as follows: TGCAGTCCATACAGACCAAACACCGGGGAGCTGTTTTTT. Translated, this gives CSPYRPNTGELFF.